This T cell receptor beta chain was obtained from a study of T cell changes during pregnancy in multiple sclerosis. This clone occurred once. CDR3 length: 14 residues. Looked up from germline, CDR1 is SGHNT and CDR2 is YYREEE (reference sequence). With 4 bases clipped from V and 2 bases from J, the junction kept 3 bases outside the gene matches. Produced via immunoSEQ multiplex PCR; TCRdb's table is partial and in-frame only. This table holds some 60,000 clones, around nine tenths found once. Sequences were derived from peripheral blood, sampled in the first trimester of pregnancy. The rearrangement joins TRBV5-4 to TRBJ2-7; 10 bases align to TRBD2. The receptor comes from a female donor in good health, enrolled as a control in a pregnancy study. CDR3 nucleotide sequence: TGTGCCAGCAGCGTTAGCGGGGGGCCCTACGAGCAGTACTTC. Protein: CASSVSGGPYEQYF.